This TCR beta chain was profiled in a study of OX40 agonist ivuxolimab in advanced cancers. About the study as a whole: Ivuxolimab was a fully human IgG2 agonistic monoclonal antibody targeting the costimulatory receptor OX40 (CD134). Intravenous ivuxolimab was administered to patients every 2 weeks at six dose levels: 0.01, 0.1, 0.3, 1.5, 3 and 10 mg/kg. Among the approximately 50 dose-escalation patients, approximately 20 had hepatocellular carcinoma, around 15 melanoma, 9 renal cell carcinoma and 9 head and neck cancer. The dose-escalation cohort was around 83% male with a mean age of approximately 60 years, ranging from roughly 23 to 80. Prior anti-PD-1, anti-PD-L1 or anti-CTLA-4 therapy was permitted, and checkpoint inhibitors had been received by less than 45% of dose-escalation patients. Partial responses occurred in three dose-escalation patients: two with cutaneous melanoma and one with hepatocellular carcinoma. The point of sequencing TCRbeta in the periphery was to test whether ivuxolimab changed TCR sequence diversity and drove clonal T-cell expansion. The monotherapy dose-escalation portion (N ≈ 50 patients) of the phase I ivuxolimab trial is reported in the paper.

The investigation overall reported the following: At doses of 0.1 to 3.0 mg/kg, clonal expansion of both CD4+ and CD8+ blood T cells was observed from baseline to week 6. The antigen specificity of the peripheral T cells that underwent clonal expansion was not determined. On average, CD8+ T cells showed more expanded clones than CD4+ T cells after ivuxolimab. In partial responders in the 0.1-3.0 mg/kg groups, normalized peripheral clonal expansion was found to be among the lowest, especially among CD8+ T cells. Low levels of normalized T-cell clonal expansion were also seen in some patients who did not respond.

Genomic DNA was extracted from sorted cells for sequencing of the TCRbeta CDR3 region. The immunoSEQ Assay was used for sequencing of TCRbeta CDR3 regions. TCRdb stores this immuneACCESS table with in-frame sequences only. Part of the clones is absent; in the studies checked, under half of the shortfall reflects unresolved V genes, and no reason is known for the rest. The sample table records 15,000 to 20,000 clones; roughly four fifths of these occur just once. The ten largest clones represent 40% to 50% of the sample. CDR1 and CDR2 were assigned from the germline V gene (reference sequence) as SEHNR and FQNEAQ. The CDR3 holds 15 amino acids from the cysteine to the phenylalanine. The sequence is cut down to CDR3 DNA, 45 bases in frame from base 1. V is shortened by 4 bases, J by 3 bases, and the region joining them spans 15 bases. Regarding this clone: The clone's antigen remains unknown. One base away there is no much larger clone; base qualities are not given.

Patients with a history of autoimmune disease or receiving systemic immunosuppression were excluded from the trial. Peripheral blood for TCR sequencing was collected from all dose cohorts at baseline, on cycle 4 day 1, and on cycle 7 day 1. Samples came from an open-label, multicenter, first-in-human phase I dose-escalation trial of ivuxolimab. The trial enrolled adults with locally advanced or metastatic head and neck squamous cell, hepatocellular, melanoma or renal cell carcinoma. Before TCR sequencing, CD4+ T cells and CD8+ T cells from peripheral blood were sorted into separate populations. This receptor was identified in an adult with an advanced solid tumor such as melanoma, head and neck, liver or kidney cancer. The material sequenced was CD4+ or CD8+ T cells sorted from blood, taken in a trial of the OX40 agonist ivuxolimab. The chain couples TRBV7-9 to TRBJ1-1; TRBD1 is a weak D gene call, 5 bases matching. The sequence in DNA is TGTGCCAGCAGCTCGCCCTGGGACGGGGACACTGAAGCTTTCTTT. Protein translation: CASSSPWDGDTEAFF.